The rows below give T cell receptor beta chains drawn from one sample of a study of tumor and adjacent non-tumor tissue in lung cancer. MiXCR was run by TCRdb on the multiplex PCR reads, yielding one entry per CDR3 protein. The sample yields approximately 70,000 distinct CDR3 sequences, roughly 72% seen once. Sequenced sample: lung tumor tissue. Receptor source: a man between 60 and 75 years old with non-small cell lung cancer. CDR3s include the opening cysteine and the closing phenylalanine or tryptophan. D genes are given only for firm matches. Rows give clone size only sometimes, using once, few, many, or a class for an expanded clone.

CDR3nt: TGTGCCAGCAGCCCCGGGACAGGGTGCACGGATACGCACTATTTT; CDR3aa: CASSPGTGCTDTHYF; d_gene: TRBD1; v_gene: TRBV11-1; abundance: NA; j_gene: TRBJ2-3
CDR3nt: TGCAGCGTTGACCCGCTAGCGGGGAGGACAAATACGCAGTATTTT; CDR3aa: CSVDPLAGRTNTQYF; d_gene: TRBD2; v_gene: TRBV29-1; abundance: NA; j_gene: TRBJ2-3
CDR3nt: TGTTCCAGCAGTTTTGGGAAAGGCTATGGCTACACCTTC; CDR3aa: CSSSFGKGYGYTF; d_gene: NA; v_gene: TRBV12-3/TRBV12-4; abundance: NA; j_gene: TRBJ1-2
CDR3nt: TGTGACAGCAGTTACCAGTACACCGAAGCTTTCTTT; CDR3aa: CDSSYQYTEAFF; d_gene: NA; v_gene: TRBV6-6; abundance: NA; j_gene: TRBJ1-1
CDR3nt: TGTGCCAGCAGCCTCCCCGACAGGTACGGGCAGCCCCAGCATTTT; CDR3aa: CASSLPDRYGQPQHF; d_gene: NA; v_gene: TRBV12-3/TRBV12-4; abundance: many; j_gene: TRBJ1-5
CDR3nt: TGTGCCAGCACTTCAGGTACAGGGGGCTACAATGAGCAGTTCTTC; CDR3aa: CASTSGTGGYNEQFF; d_gene: TRBD1; v_gene: TRBV6-6; abundance: NA; j_gene: TRBJ2-1
CDR3nt: TGCAACGTCGGAGAAACCTCCTACGAGCAGTACTTC; CDR3aa: CNVGETSYEQYF; d_gene: NA; v_gene: TRBV29-1; abundance: NA; j_gene: TRBJ2-7
CDR3nt: TGCAGTGCTAGAGATCAACGGACTAGCCATGAGCAGCTCTTT; CDR3aa: CSARDQRTSHEQLF; d_gene: TRBD2; v_gene: TRBV20-1; abundance: NA; j_gene: TRBJ2-1
CDR3nt: TGCAGCATTGTAGCCCCGGGAATGAACATTCAGTACTTC; CDR3aa: CSIVAPGMNIQYF; d_gene: NA; v_gene: TRBV29-1; abundance: NA; j_gene: TRBJ2-4
CDR3nt: TGTGCCAGCAGTAAGGGGGGATGGGATGAAAAACTGTTTTTT; CDR3aa: CASSKGGWDEKLFF; d_gene: NA; v_gene: TRBV28; abundance: NA; j_gene: TRBJ1-4
CDR3nt: TGTGTCTGCAGCCCAGGGGGGGAGGGCAATGAACAGTTCTTC; CDR3aa: CVCSPGGEGNEQFF; d_gene: NA; v_gene: TRBV11-3; abundance: NA; j_gene: TRBJ2-1